The clone carrying this T cell receptor beta chain came up once. The source of the sample is a study of blood T cell repertoires in COVID-19. Study summary: Samples representing acute and convalescent COVID-19 were sourced from the United States, Italy and Spain.

Only in-frame clones appear in the TCRdb table, and some are missing; sequencing was by immunoSEQ multiplex PCR. This repertoire shows roughly 150,000 clones, over 75% found once; its top ten account for 3.9%. Cohorts were assigned according to the clinical history that participants reported. The sample taken for sequencing was PBMCs or T cells enriched from blood (not recorded which). This sequence originates from a man in his forties or fifties in a cohort exposed to, infected with or recovered from COVID-19 (not recorded which).

CDR3 nucleotide sequence: TGTGCCAGCAGTCCCTCGAGGGGGAATGAGCAGTTCTTC. Protein: CASSPSRGNEQFF. V and J are TRBV27 and TRBJ2-1; the D gene is possibly TRBD1 (6 bases). Between the trimmed V and J ends, which lost 5 bases and 7 bases, there was a span of 12 bases. The CDR3 is made up of 13 amino acids. CDR1 is MNHEY, CDR2 SMNVEV, per germline (reference sequence).